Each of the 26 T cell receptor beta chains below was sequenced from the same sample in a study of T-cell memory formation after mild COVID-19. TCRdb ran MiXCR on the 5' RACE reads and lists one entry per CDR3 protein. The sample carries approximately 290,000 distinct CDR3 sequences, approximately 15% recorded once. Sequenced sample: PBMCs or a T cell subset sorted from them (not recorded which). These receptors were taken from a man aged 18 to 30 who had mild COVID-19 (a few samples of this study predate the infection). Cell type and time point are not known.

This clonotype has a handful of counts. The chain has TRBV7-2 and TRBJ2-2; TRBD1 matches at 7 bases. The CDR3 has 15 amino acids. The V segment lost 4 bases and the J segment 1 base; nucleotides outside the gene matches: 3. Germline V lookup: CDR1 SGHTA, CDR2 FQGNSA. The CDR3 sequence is CASSSQGRNTGELFF. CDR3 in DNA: TGTGCCAGCAGCTCACAGGGGAGGAACACCGGGGAGCTGTTTTTT.

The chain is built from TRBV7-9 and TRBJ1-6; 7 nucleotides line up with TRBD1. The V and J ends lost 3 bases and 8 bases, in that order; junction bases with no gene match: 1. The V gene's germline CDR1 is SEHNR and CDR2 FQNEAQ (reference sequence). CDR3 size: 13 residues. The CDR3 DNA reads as TGTGCCAGCAGCTTTACAGGGGATTCACCCCTCCACTTT. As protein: CASSFTGDSPLHF.

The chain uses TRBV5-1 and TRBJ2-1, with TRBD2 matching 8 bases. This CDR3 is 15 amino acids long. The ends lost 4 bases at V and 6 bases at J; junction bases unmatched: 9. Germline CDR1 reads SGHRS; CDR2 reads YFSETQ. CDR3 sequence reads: CASSHDWAGGNEQFF. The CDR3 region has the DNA TGCGCCAGCAGCCACGACTGGGCGGGGGGCAATGAGCAGTTCTTC.

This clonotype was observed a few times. The CDR3 here is CASSLHRSQPQHF. DNA of the CDR3: TGTGCCAGCAGTTTGCACAGGTCTCAGCCCCAGCATTTT. The chain employs TRBV12-3 or TRBV12-4 and TRBJ1-5; the D gene is possibly TRBD1 (5 bases). The CDR3 sequence is 13 residues long. With 3 bases removed from V and 6 bases from J, the gap between germline ends came to 9 bases.

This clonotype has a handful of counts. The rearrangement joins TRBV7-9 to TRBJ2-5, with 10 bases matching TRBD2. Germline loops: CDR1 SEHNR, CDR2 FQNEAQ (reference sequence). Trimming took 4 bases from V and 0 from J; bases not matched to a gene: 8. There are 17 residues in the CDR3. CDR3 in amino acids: CASSSPAGGNYQETQYF. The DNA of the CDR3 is TGTGCCAGCAGCTCCCCAGCGGGGGGGAACTACCAAGAGACCCAGTACTTC.

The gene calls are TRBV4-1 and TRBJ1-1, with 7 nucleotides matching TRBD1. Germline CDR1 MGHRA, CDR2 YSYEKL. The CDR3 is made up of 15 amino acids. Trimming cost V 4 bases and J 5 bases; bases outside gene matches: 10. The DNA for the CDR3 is TGCGCCAGCAGCCTTAACTACAGGGGAATGACTGAAGCTTTCTTT. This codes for CASSLNYRGMTEAFF.

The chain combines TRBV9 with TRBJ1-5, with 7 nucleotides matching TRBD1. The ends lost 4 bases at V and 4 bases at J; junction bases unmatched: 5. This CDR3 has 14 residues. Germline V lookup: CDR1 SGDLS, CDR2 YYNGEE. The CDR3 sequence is CASSQTGANQPQHF. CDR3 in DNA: TGTGCCAGCAGCCAAACAGGGGCTAATCAGCCCCAGCATTTT. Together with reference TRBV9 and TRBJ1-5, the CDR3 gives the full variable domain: DSGVTQTPKHLITATGQRVTLRCSPRSGDLSVYWYQQSLDQGLQFLIQYYNGEERAKGNILERFSAQQFPDLHSELNLSSLELGDSALYFCASSQTGANQPQHFGDGTRLSIL.

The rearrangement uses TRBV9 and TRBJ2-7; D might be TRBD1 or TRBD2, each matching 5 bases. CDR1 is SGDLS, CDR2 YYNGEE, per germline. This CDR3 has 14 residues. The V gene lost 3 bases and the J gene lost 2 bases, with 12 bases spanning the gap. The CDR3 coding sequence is TGTGCCAGCAGCGCGGGGCCGAATACCTACGAGCAGTACTTC. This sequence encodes CASSAGPNTYEQYF.

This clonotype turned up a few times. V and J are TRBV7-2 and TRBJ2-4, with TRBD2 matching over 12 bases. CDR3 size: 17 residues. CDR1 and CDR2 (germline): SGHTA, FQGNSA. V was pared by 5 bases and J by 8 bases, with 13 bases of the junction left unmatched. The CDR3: CASSITGLAGKTDIQYF. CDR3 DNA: TGTGCCAGCAGCATAACCGGACTAGCGGGGAAGACGGACATTCAGTACTTC.

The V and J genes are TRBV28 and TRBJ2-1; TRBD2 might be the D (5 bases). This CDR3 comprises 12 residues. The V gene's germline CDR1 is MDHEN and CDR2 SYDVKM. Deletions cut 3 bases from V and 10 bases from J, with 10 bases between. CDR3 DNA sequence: TGTGCCAGCAGTTTGACGGGGAGAGAGCAGTTCTTC. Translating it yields CASSLTGREQFF.

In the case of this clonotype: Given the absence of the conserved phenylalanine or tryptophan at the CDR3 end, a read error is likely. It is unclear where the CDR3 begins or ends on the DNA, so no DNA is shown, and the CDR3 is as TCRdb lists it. CDR3 region: CASRSPGTYNFL. The V and J genes are TRBV12-3 or TRBV12-4 and TRBJ2-1; no DNA check was done on the table's D call, TRBD1. Termini included, the CDR3 measures 12 amino acids.

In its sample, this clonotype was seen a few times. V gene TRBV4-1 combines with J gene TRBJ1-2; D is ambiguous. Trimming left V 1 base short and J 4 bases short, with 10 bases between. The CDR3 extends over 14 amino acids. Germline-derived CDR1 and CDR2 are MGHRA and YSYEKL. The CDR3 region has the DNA TGCGCCAGCAGCCAAGTCACAGTCATCTATGGCTACACCTTC. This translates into CASSQVTVIYGYTF.

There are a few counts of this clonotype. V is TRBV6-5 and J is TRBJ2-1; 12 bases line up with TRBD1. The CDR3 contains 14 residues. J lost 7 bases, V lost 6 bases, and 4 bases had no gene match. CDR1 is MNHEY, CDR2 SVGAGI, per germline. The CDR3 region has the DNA TGTGCCAGCAGAGGGGACAGGGGGCGAAATGAGCAGTTCTTC. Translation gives CASRGDRGRNEQFF.

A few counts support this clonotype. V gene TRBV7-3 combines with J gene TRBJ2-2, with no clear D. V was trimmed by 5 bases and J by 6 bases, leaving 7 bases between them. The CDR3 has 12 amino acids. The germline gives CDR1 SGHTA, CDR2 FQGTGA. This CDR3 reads CASSIPPGELFF. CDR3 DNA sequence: TGTGCCAGCAGCATACCCCCCGGGGAGCTGTTTTTT. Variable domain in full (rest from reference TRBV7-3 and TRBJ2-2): GAGVSQTPSNKVTEKGKYVELRCDPISGHTALYWYRQSLGQGPEFLIYFQGTGAADDSGLPNDRFFAVRPEGSVSTLKIQRTERGDSAVYLCASSIPPGELFFGEGSRLTVL.

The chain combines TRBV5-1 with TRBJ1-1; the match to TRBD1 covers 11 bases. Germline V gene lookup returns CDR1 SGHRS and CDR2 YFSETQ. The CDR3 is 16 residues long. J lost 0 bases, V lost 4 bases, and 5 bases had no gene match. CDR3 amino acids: CASSPWTGGLNTEAFF. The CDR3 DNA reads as TGCGCCAGCAGCCCGTGGACAGGGGGCTTGAACACTGAAGCTTTCTTT.

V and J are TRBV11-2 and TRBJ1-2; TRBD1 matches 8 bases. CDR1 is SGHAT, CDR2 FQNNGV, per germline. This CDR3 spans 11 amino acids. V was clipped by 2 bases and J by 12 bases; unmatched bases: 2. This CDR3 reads CASSLQGANTF. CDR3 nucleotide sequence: TGTGCCAGCAGCTTACAGGGGGCTAACACCTTC.

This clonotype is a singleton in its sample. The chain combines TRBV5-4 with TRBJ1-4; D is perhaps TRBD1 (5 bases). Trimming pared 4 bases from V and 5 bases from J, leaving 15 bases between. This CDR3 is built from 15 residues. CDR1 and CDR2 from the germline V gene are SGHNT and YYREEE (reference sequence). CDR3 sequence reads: CASSLRDGSNEKLFF. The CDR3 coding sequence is TGTGCCAGCAGCCTCCGGGACGGCTCGAATGAAAAACTGTTTTTT.

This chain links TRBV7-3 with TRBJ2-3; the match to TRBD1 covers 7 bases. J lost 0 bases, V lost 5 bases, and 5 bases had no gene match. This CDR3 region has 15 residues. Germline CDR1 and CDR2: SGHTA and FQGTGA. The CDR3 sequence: CASSRGQASTDTQYF. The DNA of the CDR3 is TGTGCCAGCAGCCGTGGACAGGCTAGCACAGATACGCAGTATTTT.

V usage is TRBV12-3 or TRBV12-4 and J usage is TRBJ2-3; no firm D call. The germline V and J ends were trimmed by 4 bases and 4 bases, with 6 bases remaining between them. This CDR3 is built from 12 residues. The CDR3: CASSSSSDTQYF. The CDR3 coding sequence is TGTGCCAGCAGTTCTTCTTCAGATACGCAGTATTTT.

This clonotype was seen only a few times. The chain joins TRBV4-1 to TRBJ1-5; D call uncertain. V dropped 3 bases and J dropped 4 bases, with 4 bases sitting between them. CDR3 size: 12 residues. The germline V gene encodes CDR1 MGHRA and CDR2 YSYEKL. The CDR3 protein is CASSHVNQPQHF. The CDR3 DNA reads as TGCGCCAGCAGCCACGTTAATCAGCCCCAGCATTTT.

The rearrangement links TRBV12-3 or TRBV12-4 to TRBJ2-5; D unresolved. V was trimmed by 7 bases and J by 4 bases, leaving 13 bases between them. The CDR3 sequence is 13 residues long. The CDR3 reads CASTINRRETQYF. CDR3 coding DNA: TGTGCCAGCACCATCAATCGGAGAGAGACCCAGTACTTC.

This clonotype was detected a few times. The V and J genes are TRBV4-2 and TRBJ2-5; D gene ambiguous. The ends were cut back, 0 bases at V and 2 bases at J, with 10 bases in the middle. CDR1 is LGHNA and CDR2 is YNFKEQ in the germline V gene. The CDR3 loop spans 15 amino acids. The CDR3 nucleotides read TGTGCCAGCAGCCAAGATGGGCACTTACAAGAGACCCAGTACTTC. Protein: CASSQDGHLQETQYF.

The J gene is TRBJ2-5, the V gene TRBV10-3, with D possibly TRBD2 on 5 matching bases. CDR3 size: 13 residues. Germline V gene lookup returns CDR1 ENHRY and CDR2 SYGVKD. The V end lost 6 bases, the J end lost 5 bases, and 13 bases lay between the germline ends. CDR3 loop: CAISREGTETQYF. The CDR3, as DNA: TGTGCCATCAGCCGCGAGGGTACCGAGACCCAGTACTTC.

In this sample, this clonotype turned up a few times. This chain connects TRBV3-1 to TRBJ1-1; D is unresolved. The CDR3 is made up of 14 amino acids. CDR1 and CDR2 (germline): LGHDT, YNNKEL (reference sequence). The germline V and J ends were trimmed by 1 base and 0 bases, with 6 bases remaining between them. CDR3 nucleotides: TGTGCCAGCAGCCAAGGTTGGATGAACACTGAAGCTTTCTTT. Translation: CASSQGWMNTEAFF.

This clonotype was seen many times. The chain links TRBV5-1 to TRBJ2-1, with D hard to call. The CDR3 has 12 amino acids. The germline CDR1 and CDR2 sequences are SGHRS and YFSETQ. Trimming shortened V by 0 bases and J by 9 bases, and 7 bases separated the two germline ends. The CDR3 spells CASSLVMGEQFF. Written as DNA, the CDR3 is TGCGCCAGCAGCTTGGTGATGGGTGAGCAGTTCTTC. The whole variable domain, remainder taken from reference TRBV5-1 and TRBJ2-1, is KAGVTQTPRYLIKTRGQQVTLSCSPISGHRSVSWYQQTPGQGLQFLFEYFSETQRNKGNFPGRFSGRQFSNSRSEMNVSTLELGDSALYLCASSLVMGEQFFGPGTRLTVL.

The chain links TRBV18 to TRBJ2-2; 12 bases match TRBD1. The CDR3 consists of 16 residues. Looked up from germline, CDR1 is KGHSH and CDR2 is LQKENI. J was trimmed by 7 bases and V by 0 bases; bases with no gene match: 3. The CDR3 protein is CASSPPGQGAIGELFF. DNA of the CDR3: TGTGCCAGCTCACCACCGGGACAGGGGGCCATCGGGGAGCTGTTTTTT.